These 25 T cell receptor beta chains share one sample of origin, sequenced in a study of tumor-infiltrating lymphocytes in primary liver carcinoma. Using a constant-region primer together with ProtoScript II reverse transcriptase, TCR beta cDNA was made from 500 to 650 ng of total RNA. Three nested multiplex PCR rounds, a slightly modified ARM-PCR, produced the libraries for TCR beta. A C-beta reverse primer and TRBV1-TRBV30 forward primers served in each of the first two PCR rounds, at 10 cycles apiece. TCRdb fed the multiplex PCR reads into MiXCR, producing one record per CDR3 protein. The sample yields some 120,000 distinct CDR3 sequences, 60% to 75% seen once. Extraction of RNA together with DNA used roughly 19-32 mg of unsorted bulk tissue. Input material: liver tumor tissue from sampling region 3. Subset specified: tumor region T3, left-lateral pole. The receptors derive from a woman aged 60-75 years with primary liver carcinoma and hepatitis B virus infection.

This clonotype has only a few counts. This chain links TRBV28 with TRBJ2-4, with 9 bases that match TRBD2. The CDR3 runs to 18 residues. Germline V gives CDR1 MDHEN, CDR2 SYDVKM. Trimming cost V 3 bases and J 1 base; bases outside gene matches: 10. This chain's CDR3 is CASSFLTSGRGAKNIQYF. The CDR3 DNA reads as TGTGCCAGCAGTTTCTTGACTAGCGGTAGAGGCGCCAAAAACATTCAGTACTTC.

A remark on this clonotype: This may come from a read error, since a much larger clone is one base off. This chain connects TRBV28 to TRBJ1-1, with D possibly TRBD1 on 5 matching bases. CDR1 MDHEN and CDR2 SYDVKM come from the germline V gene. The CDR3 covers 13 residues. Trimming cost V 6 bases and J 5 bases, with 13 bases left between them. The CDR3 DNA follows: TGTGCCAGCAGCTTGATAGGGGTAACTGAAGCTTTCTTT. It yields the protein CASSLIGVTEAFF.

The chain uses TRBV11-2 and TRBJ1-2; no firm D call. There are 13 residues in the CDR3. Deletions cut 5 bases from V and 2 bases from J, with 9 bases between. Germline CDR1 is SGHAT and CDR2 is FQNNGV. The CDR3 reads CASSPRLNYGYTF. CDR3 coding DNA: TGTGCCAGCAGCCCACGATTAAACTATGGCTACACCTTC.

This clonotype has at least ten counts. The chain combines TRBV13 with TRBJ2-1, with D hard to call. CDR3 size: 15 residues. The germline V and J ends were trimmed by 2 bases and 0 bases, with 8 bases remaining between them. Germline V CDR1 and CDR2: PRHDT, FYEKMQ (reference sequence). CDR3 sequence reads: CASSLRVSSYNEQFF. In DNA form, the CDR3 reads TGTGCCAGCAGCTTACGGGTGAGCTCCTACAATGAGCAGTTCTTC.

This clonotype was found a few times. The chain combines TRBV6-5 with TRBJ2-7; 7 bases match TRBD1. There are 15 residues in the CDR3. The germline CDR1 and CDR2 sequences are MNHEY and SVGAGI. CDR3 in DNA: TGTGTCAGTAGTTACCACAGGGGAGTGGGTTACGAGCAGTACTTC. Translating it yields CVSSYHRGVGYEQYF.

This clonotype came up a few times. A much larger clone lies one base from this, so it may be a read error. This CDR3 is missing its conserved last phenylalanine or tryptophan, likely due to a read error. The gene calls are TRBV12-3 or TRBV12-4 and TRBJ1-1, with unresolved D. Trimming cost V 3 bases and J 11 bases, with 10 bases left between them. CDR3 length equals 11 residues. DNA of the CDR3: TGTGCCAGCAGTTTCGCGGGGAAGGCTTTCGTT. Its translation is CASSFAGKAFV.

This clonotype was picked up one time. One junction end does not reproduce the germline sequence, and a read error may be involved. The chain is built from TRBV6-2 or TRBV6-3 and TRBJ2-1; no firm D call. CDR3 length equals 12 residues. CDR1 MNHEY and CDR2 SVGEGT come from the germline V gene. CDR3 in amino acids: CVSSYNGDEHFF. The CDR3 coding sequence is TGTGTCAGTAGTTACAATGGGGATGAGCATTTCTTC.

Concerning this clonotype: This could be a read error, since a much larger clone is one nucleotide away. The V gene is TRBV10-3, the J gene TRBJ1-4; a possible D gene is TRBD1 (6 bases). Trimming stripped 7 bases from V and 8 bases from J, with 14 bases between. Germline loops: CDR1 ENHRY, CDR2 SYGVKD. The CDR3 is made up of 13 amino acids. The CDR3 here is CAINRNRDEKLFF. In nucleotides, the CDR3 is TGTGCCATCAACCGGAACAGGGACGAAAAACTGTTTTTT.

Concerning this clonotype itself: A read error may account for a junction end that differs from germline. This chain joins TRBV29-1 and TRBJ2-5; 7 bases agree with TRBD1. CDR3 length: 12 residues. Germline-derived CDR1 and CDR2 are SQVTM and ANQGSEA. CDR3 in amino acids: CSVTGIGETQQF. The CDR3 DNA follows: TGCAGCGTGACAGGGATAGGAGAGACCCAGCAATTC.

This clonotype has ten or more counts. The CDR3 DNA sequence: TGTGCCAGCAGCTTTCCGAGCACAGATACGCAGTATTTT. It encodes CASSFPSTDTQYF. The chain has TRBV7-9 and TRBJ2-3; D is undetermined. This CDR3 contains 13 residues. CDR1 SEHNR and CDR2 FQNEAQ come from the germline V gene (reference sequence). The V end lost 3 bases, the J end lost 0 bases, and 4 bases lay between the germline ends.

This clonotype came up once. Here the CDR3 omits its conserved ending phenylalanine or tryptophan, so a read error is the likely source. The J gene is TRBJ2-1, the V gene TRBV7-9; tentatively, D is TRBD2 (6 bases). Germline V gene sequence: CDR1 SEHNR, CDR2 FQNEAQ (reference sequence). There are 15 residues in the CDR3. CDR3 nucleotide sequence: TGTGACAGCAGCTTAGCGGACTTAACCTACAATGAGCAGTTCATC. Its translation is CDSSLADLTYNEQFI.

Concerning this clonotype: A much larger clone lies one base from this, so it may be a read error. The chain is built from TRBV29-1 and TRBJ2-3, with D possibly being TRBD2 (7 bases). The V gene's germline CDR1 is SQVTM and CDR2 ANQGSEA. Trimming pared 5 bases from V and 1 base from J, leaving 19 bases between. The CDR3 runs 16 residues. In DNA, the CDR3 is TGCAGCGTTTATTCGTTACAGGGAGGGGGCACAGATACGCAGTATTTT. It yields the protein CSVYSLQGGGTDTQYF.

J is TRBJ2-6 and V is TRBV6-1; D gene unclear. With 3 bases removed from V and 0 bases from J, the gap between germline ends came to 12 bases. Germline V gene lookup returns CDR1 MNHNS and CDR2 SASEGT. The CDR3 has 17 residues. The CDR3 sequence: CASSETLFGSGANVLTF. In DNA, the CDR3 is TGTGCCAGCAGTGAGACGCTTTTTGGCTCTGGGGCCAACGTCCTGACTTTC.

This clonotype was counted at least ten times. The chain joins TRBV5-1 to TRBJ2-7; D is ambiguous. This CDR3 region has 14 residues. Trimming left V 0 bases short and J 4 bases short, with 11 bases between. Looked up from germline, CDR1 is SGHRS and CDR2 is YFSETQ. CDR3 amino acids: CASSLVAVGYEQYF. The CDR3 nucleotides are TGCGCCAGCAGCTTGGTTGCGGTGGGGTACGAGCAGTACTTC.

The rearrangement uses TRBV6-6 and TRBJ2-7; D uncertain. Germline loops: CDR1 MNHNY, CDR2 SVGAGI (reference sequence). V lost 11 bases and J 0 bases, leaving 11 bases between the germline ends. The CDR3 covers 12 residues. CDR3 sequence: CAAEASSYEQYF. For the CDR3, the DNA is TGTGCCGCAGAAGCGAGCTCCTACGAGCAGTACTTC.

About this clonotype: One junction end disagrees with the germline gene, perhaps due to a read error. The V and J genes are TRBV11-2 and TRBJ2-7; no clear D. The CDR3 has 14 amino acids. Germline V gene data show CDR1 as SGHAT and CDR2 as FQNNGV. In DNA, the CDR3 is TGTGCCAGCTGCTTCGATGGATTTTTCGACGAGCAGTACTTC. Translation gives CASCFDGFFDEQYF.

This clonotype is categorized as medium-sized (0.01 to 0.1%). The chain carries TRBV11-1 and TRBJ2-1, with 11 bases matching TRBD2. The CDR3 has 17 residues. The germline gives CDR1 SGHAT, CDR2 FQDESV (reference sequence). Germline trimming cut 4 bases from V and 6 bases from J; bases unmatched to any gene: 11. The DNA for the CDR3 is TGTGCCAGCAGCTCCATTATAGCGGGAGGGCCGATCAATGAGCAGTTCTTC. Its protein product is CASSSIIAGGPINEQFF.

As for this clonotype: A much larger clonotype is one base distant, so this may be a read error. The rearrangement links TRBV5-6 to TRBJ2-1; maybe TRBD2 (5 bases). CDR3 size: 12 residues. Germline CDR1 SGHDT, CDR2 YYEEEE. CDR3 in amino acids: CASRNPSHEQLF. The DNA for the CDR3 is TGTGCCAGCAGGAACCCTAGCCATGAGCAGTTATTC.

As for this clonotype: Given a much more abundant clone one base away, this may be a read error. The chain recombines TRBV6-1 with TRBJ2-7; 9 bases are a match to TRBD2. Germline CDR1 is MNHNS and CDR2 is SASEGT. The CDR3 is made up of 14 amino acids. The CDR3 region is CASSEASGSDEHYF. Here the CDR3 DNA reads TGTGCCAGCAGTGAAGCTAGCGGGAGCGACGAGCACTACTTC.

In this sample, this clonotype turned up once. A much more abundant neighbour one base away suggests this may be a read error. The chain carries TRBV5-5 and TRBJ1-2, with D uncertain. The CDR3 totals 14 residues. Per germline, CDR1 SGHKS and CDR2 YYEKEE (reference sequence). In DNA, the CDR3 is TGTGCCAGCAGCTTGGGGACTGGGAACTATGTCTACACCTTC. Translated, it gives CASSLGTGNYVYTF.

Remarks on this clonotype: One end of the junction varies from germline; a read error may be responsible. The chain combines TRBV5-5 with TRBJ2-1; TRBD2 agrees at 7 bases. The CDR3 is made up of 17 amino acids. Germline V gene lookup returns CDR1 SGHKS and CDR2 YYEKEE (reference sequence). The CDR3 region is CTSSRKPGLTTYNEQFF. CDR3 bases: TGTACCAGCAGCCGAAAACCGGGACTAACTACTTACAATGAGCAGTTCTTC.

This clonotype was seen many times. The CDR3: CATRGRLNTEAFF. CDR3 nucleotides: TGTGCCACTCGTGGGCGGTTGAACACTGAAGCTTTCTTT. This chain connects TRBV6-1 to TRBJ1-1; no clear D. Germline-derived CDR1 and CDR2 are MNHNS and SASEGT. The V end was cut by 10 bases, the J end by 0 bases, with 12 bases between. The CDR3 is 13 residues long.

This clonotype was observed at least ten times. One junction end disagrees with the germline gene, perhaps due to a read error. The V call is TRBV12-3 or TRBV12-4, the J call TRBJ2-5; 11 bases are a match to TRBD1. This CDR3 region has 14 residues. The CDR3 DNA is TGTGCCAGCAGTCTCCTCGGACAGGGGGCCTCACTGGACTTC. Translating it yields CASSLLGQGASLDF.

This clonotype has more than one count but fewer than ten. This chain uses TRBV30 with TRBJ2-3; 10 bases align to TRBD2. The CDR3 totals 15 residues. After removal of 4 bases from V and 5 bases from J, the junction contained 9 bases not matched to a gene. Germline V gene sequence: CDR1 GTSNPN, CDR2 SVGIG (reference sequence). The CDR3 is CAWKAGGRGRDTQYF. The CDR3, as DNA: TGTGCCTGGAAAGCGGGAGGGAGGGGCCGAGATACGCAGTATTTT.

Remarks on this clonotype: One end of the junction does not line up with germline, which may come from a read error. DNA for the CDR3: TGTGCCAGCCCGTCTGAGGAGTCGGGACAGAAAAACATTCAGAACTTC. It translates to CASPSEESGQKNIQNF. V gene TRBV12-3 or TRBV12-4 combines with J gene TRBJ2-4; 7 nucleotides align to TRBD1. The CDR3 covers 16 residues.